Reported below is one TCR beta chain. Original data processing: Counts of nucleated cells, estimated from reference gene primer amplification, were obtained. Method: immunoSEQ multiplex PCR; TCRdb's copy keeps in-frame clones and lacks some. V and J calls and clone size are given by that table; D and trimming were obtained from the DNA. The sample has 120,000 to 150,000 clones; roughly 84% are singletons. This entry belongs to a study of blood T cell repertoires in COVID-19. Whole-study context: COVID-19 samples from acute and convalescent phases originated in the United States, Italy and Spain. T cells, B-cell-depleted T cells, or PBMCs provided the cDNA or gDNA that served as material.

CDR1 SEHNR and CDR2 FQNEAQ come from the germline V gene (reference sequence). This CDR3 has 13 amino acids. Trimming shortened V by 7 bases and J by 3 bases, and 12 bases separated the two germline ends. The chain combines TRBV7-9 with TRBJ1-1, with D maybe TRBD1 (5 bases). The specimen sequenced was peripheral blood. This TCR was sampled from a human donor in a cohort sampled during active COVID-19. CDR3 nucleotide sequence: TGTGCCAGCACCCAAGACAGAGACACTGAAGCTTTCTTT. Translated, it gives CASTQDRDTEAFF.